This paragraph reports one T cell receptor (beta chain). Its antigen is currently unknown. These data are taken from a study of cytomegalovirus exposure and HLA in healthy donors. This CDR3 contains 16 residues. V shed 1 base, J shed 2 bases, and the junction held 4 bases outside the gene matches. The V gene's germline CDR1 is SGHAT and CDR2 FQNNGV. Study results and limitations: The authors confirmed in vitro that three CMV-associated chains were specific for CMV antigens. Altogether, around 160 TCR beta chains were recorded as cytomegalovirus-associated. Presence/absence analyses treated sequencing depth as roughly uniform across donors.

The study ran its PCR with 60 Vbeta and 13 Jbeta primers. Profiled with immunoSEQ multiplex PCR; TCRdb holds only in-frame clones, not every one. The sample holds 150,000 to 200,000 clones, roughly 80% seen once. The rearrangement uses TRBV11-2 and TRBJ1-5; 8 nucleotides line up with TRBD1. Sequenced material: PBMCs. The source of this sequence is a man aged 55 to 70 in good health and CMV-seronegative. CDR3 sequence: CASSLGQGQGNQPQHF. The CDR3 DNA sequence: TGTGCCAGCAGCTTAGGACAGGGACAGGGCAATCAGCCCCAGCATTTT.